These 19 T cell receptor beta chains originate from one sample sequenced in a study of blood T cells in healthy people across ages. With a J-beta primer mix and a sample-barcoded 5' primer, a second PCR ran roughly 6 to 12 cycles. Using its own MiXCR run on the 5' RACE reads, TCRdb lists one record per CDR3 protein. The data contain 650,000 to 700,000 distinct CDR3 sequences, over 40% of them singletons. Sequencing used blood. These receptors came from a woman older than 75 in good health.

This clonotype appeared a few times. The chain joins TRBV9 to TRBJ1-6; D remains unclear. Per germline, CDR1 SGDLS and CDR2 YYNGEE. The CDR3 consists of 15 residues. Trimming left V 3 bases short and J 0 bases short, with 7 bases between. For the CDR3, the DNA is TGTGCCAGCAGCGGCAGTAGCTCCTATAATTCACCCCTCCACTTT. Amino acid sequence: CASSGSSSYNSPLHF.

Points on this clonotype: Given a much more abundant clone one base away, this may be a read error. This sequence joins TRBV12-3 or TRBV12-4 and TRBJ2-1; 10 bases fit TRBD2. CDR3 size: 15 residues. This CDR3 reads CASSRTSGTYNKQFF. The CDR3, as DNA: TGTGCCAGCAGTCGGACTAGCGGAACCTACAATAAGCAGTTCTTC.

In the case of this clonotype: This clone may be a read error of a much larger clone one base away. CDR3 nucleotide sequence: TGCAGTGCTTCCCCCTACGAGCAGTACTTC. This gives the protein CSASPYEQYF. The chain carries TRBV20-1 and TRBJ2-4; D is ambiguous. The J call could be wrong; TRBJ2-7 is a better fit for the DNA end. The CDR3 is 10 residues long. In germline, CDR1 is DFQATT, CDR2 SNEGSKA (reference sequence).

This clonotype has only a few counts. The chain links TRBV10-3 to TRBJ2-1; TRBD2 matches at 11 bases. CDR1 and CDR2 from the germline V gene are ENHRY and SYGVKD. Trimming at V came to 6 bases and at J to 5 bases, leaving 6 bases not matched to a gene. The CDR3 consists of 15 residues. This CDR3 reads CAIRVAGGPHNEQFF. The CDR3 bases are TGTGCCATCAGGGTAGCGGGGGGGCCTCACAATGAGCAGTTCTTC.

The J gene is TRBJ2-1, the V gene TRBV29-1; TRBD2 matches 7 bases. Germline CDR1 is SQVTM and CDR2 is ANQGSEA. The V gene end was trimmed by 7 bases and the J gene end by 4 bases; junction bases not matched to a gene: 4. This CDR3 comprises 12 residues. The CDR3 reads CSAVGLYNEQFF. The CDR3 nucleotides are TGCAGCGCCGTGGGACTATACAATGAGCAGTTCTTC.

The chain links TRBV6-1 to TRBJ2-3; D perhaps matches TRBD2 (6 bases). The CDR3 contains 18 residues. V shed 3 bases and J shed 3 bases, with 22 bases lying between them. The germline CDR1 and CDR2 sequences are MNHNS and SASEGT. The CDR3 sequence: CASSDRLADGGRTDTQYF. Here the CDR3 DNA reads TGTGCCAGCAGTGACAGGCTCGCGGATGGTGGGAGGACAGATACGCAGTATTTT.

This clonotype showed up many times. The chain combines TRBV6-5 with TRBJ1-1; 7 bases match TRBD1. CDR3 length: 18 residues. Germline V CDR1 and CDR2: MNHEY, SVGAGI. V trimming: 0 bases; J trimming: 4 bases; junction bases outside the gene matches: 14. This CDR3 reads CASSYSKWGQNVATEAFF. The CDR3 DNA is TGTGCCAGCAGTTACTCGAAATGGGGACAGAATGTTGCCACTGAAGCTTTCTTT.

For this clonotype: This may come from a read error, since a much larger clone is one base off. The gene calls are TRBV28 and TRBJ2-7; TRBD2 matches at 14 bases. This CDR3 has 17 residues. Germline-derived CDR1 and CDR2 are MDHEN and SYDVKM. The J segment lost 7 bases and the V segment lost 9 bases, leaving 17 bases of the junction unmatched. The chain's CDR3 is CASLGLAGERIGNEQYF. The CDR3 nucleotides are TGTGCCAGTCTGGGACTAGCGGGAGAAAGGATAGGCAATGAGCAGTACTTC. Together with reference TRBV28 and TRBJ2-7, the CDR3 gives the full variable domain: DVKVTQSSRYLVKRTGEKVFLECVQDMDHENMFWYRQDPGLGLRLIYFSYDVKMKEKGDIPEGYSVSREKKERFSLILESASTNQTSMYLCASLGLAGERIGNEQYFGPGTRLTVT.

The chain links TRBV6-6 to TRBJ2-1, with TRBD1 matching over 7 bases. The CDR3 is 15 residues long. The V gene's germline CDR1 is MNHNY and CDR2 SVGAGI (reference sequence). Germline trimming cut 4 bases from V and 3 bases from J; bases unmatched to any gene: 6. The CDR3 is CASSFSSGGYNEQFF. The CDR3 bases are TGTGCCAGCAGTTTTTCGTCAGGGGGCTACAATGAGCAGTTCTTC.

Details on this clonotype: Since a much larger clone is just one base distant, this may be a read error. V gene TRBV7-2 combines with J gene TRBJ1-4; 7 bases match TRBD1. The trim removed 3 bases at V and 0 bases at J, leaving 7 bases unmatched. The CDR3 length is 17 residues. Germline assignment: CDR1 SGHTA and CDR2 FQGNSA. The CDR3 sequence: CASSFRQGAATNEKLFF. CDR3 coding DNA: TGTGCCAGCAGCTTCCGACAGGGCGCCGCAACTAATGAAAAACTGTTTTTT.

This clonotype appeared a few times. The rearrangement joins TRBV24-1 to TRBJ1-2; D gene ambiguous. CDR1 KGHDR and CDR2 SFDVKD come from the germline V gene. The CDR3 covers 12 residues. The V and J ends lost 3 bases and 5 bases respectively, with 6 bases between them. CDR3 sequence (DNA): TGTGCCACCAGTGATACCGGGTATGGCTACACCTTC. Translation: CATSDTGYGYTF.

This clonotype came up a few times. CDR3 region: CASSPRRNQPQHF. Here the CDR3 DNA reads TGTGCCAGCAGCCCGAGGCGAAATCAGCCCCAGCATTTT. The J gene is TRBJ1-5, the V gene TRBV7-2; D uncertain. From germline, CDR1 is SGHTA and CDR2 FQGNSA. CDR3 length: 13 amino acids. V was clipped by 5 bases and J by 4 bases, with 9 bases between them.

Comment on this clonotype: Possible read error: a much larger clone is one base away. The chain carries TRBV28 and TRBJ1-2; D is undetermined. The CDR3 sequence is 13 residues long. The ends were cut back, 6 bases at V and 2 bases at J, with 10 bases in the middle. Germline CDR1 is MDHEN and CDR2 is SYDVKM. CDR3 sequence: CASRDGLNYGYTF. DNA of the CDR3: TGTGCCAGCAGGGACGGACTGAACTATGGCTACACCTTC.

This clonotype was found a few times. The rearrangement joins TRBV7-8 to TRBJ2-7; no definite D call. Germline V gives CDR1 SGHVS, CDR2 FQNEAQ. V was shortened by 2 bases and J by 0 bases, with 8 bases between the two germline ends. This CDR3 is 14 amino acids long. The CDR3 sequence: CASSLTDFSYEQYF. The CDR3, as DNA: TGTGCCAGCAGCTTAACCGATTTCTCCTACGAGCAGTACTTC.

This chain uses TRBV6-2 or TRBV6-3 with TRBJ1-1; no definite D call. Germline CDR1 and CDR2: MNHEY and SVGEGT. The CDR3 is 14 residues long. Trimming stripped 8 bases from V and 3 bases from J, with 16 bases between. The CDR3 region is CASRSHRRDTEAFF. The CDR3, as DNA: TGTGCCAGCCGGTCCCACCGAAGGGACACTGAAGCTTTCTTT.

The CDR3 here is CASSQGGGASITGELFF. The CDR3, as DNA: TGTGCCAGCAGCCAGGGGGGAGGAGCTAGCATCACCGGGGAGCTGTTTTTT. The chain recombines TRBV4-2 with TRBJ2-2; TRBD2 is a possible D gene (6 bases). Germline lookup yields CDR1 LGHNA and CDR2 YNFKEQ. The CDR3 extends over 17 amino acids. The V end lost 3 bases, the J end lost 4 bases, and 18 bases lay between the germline ends.

V gene TRBV6-6 combines with J gene TRBJ1-2; 7 nucleotides align to TRBD1. CDR3 length: 16 residues. V was clipped by 5 bases and J by 4 bases; unmatched bases: 13. Looked up from germline, CDR1 is MNHNY and CDR2 is SVGAGI (reference sequence). The CDR3 DNA follows: TGTGCCAGCAGTGACCATCGACAGGGTCTAGTCTATGGCTACACCTTC. It is translated as CASSDHRQGLVYGYTF.

This clonotype has a handful of counts. The chain carries TRBV6-5 and TRBJ1-1, with D possibly being TRBD1 (5 bases). The germline V and J ends were trimmed by 5 bases and 5 bases, with 12 bases remaining between them. Looked up from germline, CDR1 is MNHEY and CDR2 is SVGAGI. The CDR3 has 13 residues. CDR3 bases: TGTGCCAGCAGTGACGGGGGGAAGACTGAAGCTTTCTTT. It is translated as CASSDGGKTEAFF.

Only a few counts were recorded for this clonotype. The gene calls are TRBV9 and TRBJ2-5; D is perhaps TRBD2 (6 bases). CDR3 length: 16 residues. Germline lookup yields CDR1 SGDLS and CDR2 YYNGEE. V was clipped by 0 bases and J by 11 bases, with 23 bases between them. DNA for the CDR3: TGTGCCAGCAGCGTAGGGAAGCGGGCCAGGTTGGATGAGCAGTACTTC. Translating it yields CASSVGKRARLDEQYF.